This entry describes one T cell receptor beta chain. The target antigen is unknown. The study ran its PCR with 60 Vbeta and 13 Jbeta primers. The method was immunoSEQ multiplex PCR; TCRdb's version includes in-frame clones alone and lacks a portion of them. The repertoire holds under 150,000 clones, with around 78% as singletons. The data belong to a study of cytomegalovirus exposure and HLA in healthy donors. Study-wide points: The study had only CMV serostatus as immune exposure information. When presence/absence was analysed, sequencing depth was taken to be roughly uniform across donors. V- and J-gene trimming of TCR beta was linked (in a later analysis) to a missense DCLRE1C variant.

CDR1 is MNHNS, CDR2 SASEGT, per germline. The germline V and J ends were trimmed by 6 bases and 6 bases, with 14 bases remaining between them. The CDR3 runs 13 residues. The chain has TRBV6-1 and TRBJ1-1; D may be TRBD1 (5 bases). The source material was PBMCs. The sequence came from a woman aged 40 to 55 in good health and CMV-seropositive. The DNA for the CDR3 is TGTGCCAGCAGCAACTATCAGGGCGCTGAAGCTTTCTTT. Translation gives CASSNYQGAEAFF.